One and the same sample provided the 9 T cell receptor beta chains below, sequenced in a study of cytomegalovirus exposure and HLA in healthy donors. The method was immunoSEQ multiplex PCR; TCRdb's version includes in-frame clones alone and lacks a portion of them. The sample consists of 150,000 to 200,000 clones, approximately 96% of them appearing once. Sequencing was carried out using PBMCs. The receptors derive from a woman under 30 in good health and CMV-seronegative.

This chain joins TRBV7-3 and TRBJ2-1, with 14 bases matching TRBD2. V shed 4 bases and J 5 bases; nucleotides not matched to a gene: 4. CDR3 size: 16 residues. CDR1 SGHTA and CDR2 FQGTGA come from the germline V gene. This chain's CDR3 is CASSSGLAGANNEQFF. In DNA, the CDR3 is TGTGCCAGCAGCTCGGGACTAGCGGGAGCCAACAATGAGCAGTTCTTC.

This clone occurred a few times. The genes are TRBV7-8 and TRBJ1-6; TRBD1 matches at 7 bases. CDR1 SGHVS and CDR2 FQNEAQ come from the germline V gene. V shed 5 bases, J shed 5 bases, and the junction held 6 bases outside the gene matches. This CDR3 region has 15 residues. The CDR3, as DNA: TGTGCCAGCAGCCCGTCCGACAGGGATAATTCACCCCTCCACTTT. Translating gives CASSPSDRDNSPLHF.

This sequence joins TRBV11-3 and TRBJ2-1; 7 nucleotides align to TRBD2. The CDR3 consists of 15 residues. With V trimmed by 1 base and J by 6 bases, 6 bases remained unmatched. Germline V gene sequence: CDR1 SGHNT, CDR2 YENEEA. Here the CDR3 reads CASSLAAGNPNEQFF. In nucleotides, the CDR3 is TGTGCCAGCAGCTTAGCAGCGGGGAACCCCAATGAGCAGTTCTTC.

The chain carries TRBV7-2 and TRBJ1-3; no firm D call. Germline values: CDR1 SGHTA, CDR2 FQGNSA. The germline V and J ends were trimmed by 1 base and 9 bases, with 10 bases remaining between them. The CDR3 length is 13 residues. This CDR3 is CASSLEPLSTIYF. CDR3 sequence (DNA): TGTGCCAGCAGCTTAGAACCCCTGAGCACCATATATTTT.

The chain carries TRBV11-1 and TRBJ2-7; 9 nucleotides line up with TRBD2. V lost 5 bases and J lost 3; bases outside the gene matches: 8. There are 15 residues in the CDR3. The V gene's germline CDR1 is SGHAT and CDR2 FQDESV (reference sequence). CDR3 bases: TGTGCCAGCAGCCTGAGACTAGCGGCTATCTACGAGCAGTACTTC. Protein: CASSLRLAAIYEQYF.

The chain has TRBV6-1 and TRBJ2-3; 8 bases match TRBD1. V shed 2 bases and J 2 bases; nucleotides not matched to a gene: 6. There are 16 residues in the CDR3. Germline-derived CDR1 and CDR2 are MNHNS and SASEGT. In DNA, the CDR3 is TGTGCCAGCAGTGAAAATAGGGACAGGCCCACAGATACGCAGTATTTT. Translating gives CASSENRDRPTDTQYF.

This chain connects TRBV18 to TRBJ2-6, with 7 bases fitting TRBD1. Germline trimming cut 8 bases from V and 2 bases from J; bases unmatched to any gene: 12. Germline V gene lookup returns CDR1 KGHSH and CDR2 LQKENI. The CDR3 extends over 17 amino acids. CDR3 region: CASPNPEGTAGANVLTF. In DNA form, the CDR3 reads TGTGCCAGCCCCAACCCAGAGGGGACAGCTGGGGCCAACGTCCTGACTTTC.

The gene calls are TRBV7-9 and TRBJ2-7; tentative D call: TRBD1 (5 bases). V lost 6 bases to trimming and J lost 7 bases, with 19 bases between them. The germline CDR1 and CDR2 sequences are SEHNR and FQNEAQ (reference sequence). CDR3 length equals 14 residues. As DNA, the CDR3 is TGTGCCAGCAGTCGCAAAACAGGCGCAGGGGAGCAGTACTTC. It encodes CASSRKTGAGEQYF.

The V call is TRBV7-9, the J call TRBJ1-2; D may be TRBD1 (6 bases). The V gene's germline CDR1 is SEHNR and CDR2 FQNEAQ (reference sequence). CDR3 length: 15 amino acids. Trimming removed 1 base at V and 5 bases at J, with 14 bases between. The CDR3 loop is CASSLVDSLLYGYTF. The CDR3 DNA reads as TGTGCCAGCAGCTTAGTGGACAGCCTACTATATGGCTACACCTTC.